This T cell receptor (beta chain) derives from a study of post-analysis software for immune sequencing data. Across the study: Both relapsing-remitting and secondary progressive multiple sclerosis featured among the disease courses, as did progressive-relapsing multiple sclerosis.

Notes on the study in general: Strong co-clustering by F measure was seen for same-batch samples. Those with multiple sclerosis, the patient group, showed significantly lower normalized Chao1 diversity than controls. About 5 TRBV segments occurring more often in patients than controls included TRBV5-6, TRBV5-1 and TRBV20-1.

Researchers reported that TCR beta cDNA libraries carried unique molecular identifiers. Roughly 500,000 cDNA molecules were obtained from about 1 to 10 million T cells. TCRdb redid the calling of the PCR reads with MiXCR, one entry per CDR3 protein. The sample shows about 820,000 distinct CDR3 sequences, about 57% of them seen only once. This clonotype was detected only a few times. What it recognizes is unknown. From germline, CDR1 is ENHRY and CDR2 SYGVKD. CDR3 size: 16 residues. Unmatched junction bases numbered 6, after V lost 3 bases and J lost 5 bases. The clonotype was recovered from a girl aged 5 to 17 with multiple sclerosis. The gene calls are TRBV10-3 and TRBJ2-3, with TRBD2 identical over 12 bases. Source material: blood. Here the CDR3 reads CAISEPSGRGGDTQYF. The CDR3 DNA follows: TGTGCCATCAGTGAACCTAGCGGGAGGGGAGGAGATACGCAGTATTTT.